These 8 T cell receptor beta chains were all obtained from the same sample, sequenced in a study of T cell repertoires in cytomegalovirus infection. The antigens for these receptors are not known. Via MiXCR, TCRdb re-called the reads, giving one row per CDR3 protein. In the table there are roughly 68,000 distinct CDR3 sequences, 20% of which are singletons. This sample comprised CD8+ T cells from cultured PBMCs, obtained from culture after CMV antigen stimulation. Receptors originate from a human donor in good health (CMV status not recorded). Some clones in this sample may be carry-over from other donors' samples.

In its sample, this clonotype was seen a few times. The chain uses TRBV7-8 and TRBJ2-1; 7 nucleotides match TRBD2. CDR1 is SGHVS, CDR2 FQNEAQ, per germline. Germline trimming cut 1 base from V and 6 bases from J; bases unmatched to any gene: 6. This CDR3 is 15 amino acids long. CDR3 nucleotides: TGTGCCAGCAGCTTAGTCGCCGGGACTACCAATGAGCAGTTCTTC. It encodes CASSLVAGTTNEQFF.

This clonotype occurred a few times. The chain links TRBV12-3 or TRBV12-4 to TRBJ1-3; unclear D gene. There are 15 residues in the CDR3. The ends were cut back, 5 bases at V and 0 bases at J, with 11 bases in the middle. CDR3 sequence (DNA): TGTGCCAGCAGTCAAACCAGTGACTCTGGAAACACCATATATTTT. Its translation: CASSQTSDSGNTIYF.

The V call is TRBV6-2 or TRBV6-3, the J call TRBJ2-7; D might be TRBD1 (5 bases). CDR1 and CDR2 (germline): MNHEY, SVGEGT. V lost 6 bases, J lost 3 bases, and 24 bases lay in between. The CDR3 extends over 17 amino acids. The CDR3 protein is CASSPIEWGKDDYEQYF. As DNA, the CDR3 is TGTGCCAGCAGCCCTATTGAGTGGGGCAAGGACGACTACGAGCAGTACTTC.

In nucleotides, the CDR3 is TGTGCCAGCAGCTTAGATGGGGGACTGAACACTGAAGCTTTCTTT. Protein: CASSLDGGLNTEAFF. The chain recombines TRBV7-2 with TRBJ1-1; perhaps TRBD1 as D (5 bases). Trimming stripped 1 base from V and 0 bases from J, with 9 bases between. Per germline, CDR1 SGHTA and CDR2 FQGNSA. This CDR3 spans 15 amino acids.

V gene TRBV7-9 combines with J gene TRBJ1-1; D is ambiguous. This CDR3 has 14 residues. Trimming took off 7 bases at V and 0 bases at J, with 12 bases between the two ends. Per the germline V gene, CDR1 is SEHNR and CDR2 is FQNEAQ (reference sequence). CDR3 sequence reads: CASNHGELNTEAFF. The CDR3 DNA follows: TGTGCCAGCAACCATGGGGAATTGAACACTGAAGCTTTCTTT.

The V and J genes are TRBV4-1 and TRBJ1-3, with unresolved D. Germline lookup yields CDR1 MGHRA and CDR2 YSYEKL. The V end was cut by 7 bases, the J end by 0 bases, with 10 bases between. This CDR3 contains 14 residues. Here the CDR3 DNA reads TGCGCCAGCACGGGCCCGAGCTCTGGAAACACCATATATTTT. Amino acid sequence: CASTGPSSGNTIYF.

This clonotype came up a few times. It is likely a read error, because the conserved phenylalanine at the end of the CDR3 is missing. The chain links TRBV6-2 or TRBV6-3 to TRBJ1-1; 7 bases agree with TRBD1. The V segment lost 4 bases and the J segment 4 bases; nucleotides outside the gene matches: 3. CDR1 and CDR2 (germline): MNHEY, SVGEGT. The CDR3 length is 13 residues. The CDR3 nucleotides read TGTGCCAGCAGTTTTCAGGGGGGCACTGAAGCTTTCTCT. Amino acid sequence: CASSFQGGTEAFS.

V gene TRBV4-3 combines with J gene TRBJ2-7, with D maybe TRBD1 (7 bases). Trimming took 1 base from V and 2 from J, leaving 15 bases between them. The germline V gene has CDR1 LGHNA and CDR2 YSLEER. The CDR3 totals 16 residues. For the CDR3, the DNA is TGCGCCAGCAGCCAAGTAGGCGCAGGGGGGACCTACGAGCAGTACTTC. Protein: CASSQVGAGGTYEQYF.